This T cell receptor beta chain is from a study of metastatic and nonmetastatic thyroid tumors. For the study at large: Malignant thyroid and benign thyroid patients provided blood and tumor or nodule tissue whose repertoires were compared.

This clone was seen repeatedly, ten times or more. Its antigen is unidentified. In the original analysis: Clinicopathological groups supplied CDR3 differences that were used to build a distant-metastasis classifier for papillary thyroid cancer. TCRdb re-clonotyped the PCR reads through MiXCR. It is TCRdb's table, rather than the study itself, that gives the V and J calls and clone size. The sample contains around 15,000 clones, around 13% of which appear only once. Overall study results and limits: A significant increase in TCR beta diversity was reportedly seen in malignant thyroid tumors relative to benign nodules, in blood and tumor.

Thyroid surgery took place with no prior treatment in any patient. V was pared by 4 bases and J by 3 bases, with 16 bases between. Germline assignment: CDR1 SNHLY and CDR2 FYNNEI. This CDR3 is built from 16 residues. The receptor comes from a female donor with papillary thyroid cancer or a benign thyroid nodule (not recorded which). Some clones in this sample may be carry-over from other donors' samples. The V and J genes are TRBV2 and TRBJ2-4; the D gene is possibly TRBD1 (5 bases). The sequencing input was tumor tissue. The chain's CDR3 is CASSVKGPQDKNIQYF. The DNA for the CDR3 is TGTGCCAGCAGTGTCAAAGGTCCACAGGACAAAAACATTCAGTACTTC.